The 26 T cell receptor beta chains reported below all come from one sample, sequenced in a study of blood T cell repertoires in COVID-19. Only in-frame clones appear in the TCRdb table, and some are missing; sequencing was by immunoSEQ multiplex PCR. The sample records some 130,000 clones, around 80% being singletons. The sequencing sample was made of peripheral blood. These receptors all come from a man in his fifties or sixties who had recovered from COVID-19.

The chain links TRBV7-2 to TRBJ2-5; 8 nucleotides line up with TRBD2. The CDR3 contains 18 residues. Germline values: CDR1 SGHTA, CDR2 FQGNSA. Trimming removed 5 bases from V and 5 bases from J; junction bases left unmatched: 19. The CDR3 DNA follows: TGTGCCAGCAGCCCGAGGTTCGGGACTAGAGGGCAAGAGGAGACCCAGTACTTC. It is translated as CASSPRFGTRGQEETQYF. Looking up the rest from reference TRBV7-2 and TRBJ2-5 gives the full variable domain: GAGVSQSPSNKVTEKGKDVELRCDPISGHTALYWYRQSLGQGLEFLIYFQGNSAPDKSGLPSDRFSAERTGGSVSTLTIQRTQQEDSAVYLCASSPRFGTRGQEETQYFGPGTRLLVL.

This CDR3 reads CASSPGQGSREQYF. The CDR3 DNA follows: TGTGCCAGCAGTCCCGGACAGGGATCACGCGAGCAGTACTTC. This chain joins TRBV27 and TRBJ2-7, with 8 bases fitting TRBD1. The CDR3 is 14 amino acids. V lost 5 bases, J lost 6 bases, and 9 bases stayed unmatched. The germline V gene has CDR1 MNHEY and CDR2 SMNVEV (reference sequence).

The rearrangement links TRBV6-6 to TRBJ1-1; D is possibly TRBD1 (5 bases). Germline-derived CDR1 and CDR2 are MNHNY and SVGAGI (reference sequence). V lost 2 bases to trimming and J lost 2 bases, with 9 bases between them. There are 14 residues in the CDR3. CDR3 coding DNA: TGTGCCAGCAGTTACGTCGGGGGAAACACTGAAGCTTTCTTT. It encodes CASSYVGGNTEAFF.

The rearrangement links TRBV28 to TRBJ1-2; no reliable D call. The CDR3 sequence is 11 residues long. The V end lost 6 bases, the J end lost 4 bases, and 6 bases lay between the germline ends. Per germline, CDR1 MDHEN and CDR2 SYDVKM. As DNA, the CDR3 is TGTGCCAGCAGCCAGTCCTATGGCTACACCTTC. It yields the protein CASSQSYGYTF.

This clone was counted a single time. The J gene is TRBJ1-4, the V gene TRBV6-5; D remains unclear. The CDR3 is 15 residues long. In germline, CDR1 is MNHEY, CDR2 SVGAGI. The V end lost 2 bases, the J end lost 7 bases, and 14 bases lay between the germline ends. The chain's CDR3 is CASSYLAGFGEKLFF. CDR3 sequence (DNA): TGTGCCAGCAGTTACCTCGCGGGTTTCGGTGAAAAACTGTTTTTT.

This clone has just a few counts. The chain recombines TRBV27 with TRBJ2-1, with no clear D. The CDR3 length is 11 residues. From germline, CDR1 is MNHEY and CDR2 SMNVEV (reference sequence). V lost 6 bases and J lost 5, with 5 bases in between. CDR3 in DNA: TGTGCCAGCAGGCGAAACAATGAGCAGTTCTTC. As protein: CASRRNNEQFF.

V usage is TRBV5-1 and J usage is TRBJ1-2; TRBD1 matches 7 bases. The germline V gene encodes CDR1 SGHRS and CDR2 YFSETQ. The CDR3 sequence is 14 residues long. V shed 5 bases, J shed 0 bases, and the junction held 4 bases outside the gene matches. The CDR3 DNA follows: TGCGCCAGCAGTTCTACAGGGGCTAACTATGGCTACACCTTC. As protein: CASSSTGANYGYTF.

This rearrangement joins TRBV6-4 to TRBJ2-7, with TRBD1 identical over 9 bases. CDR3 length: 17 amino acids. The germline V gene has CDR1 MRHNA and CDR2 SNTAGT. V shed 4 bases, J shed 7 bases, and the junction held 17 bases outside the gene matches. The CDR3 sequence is CASSGLRQGDLRAEQYF. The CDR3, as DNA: TGTGCCAGCAGTGGCCTCCGACAGGGGGATCTAAGGGCTGAGCAGTACTTC.

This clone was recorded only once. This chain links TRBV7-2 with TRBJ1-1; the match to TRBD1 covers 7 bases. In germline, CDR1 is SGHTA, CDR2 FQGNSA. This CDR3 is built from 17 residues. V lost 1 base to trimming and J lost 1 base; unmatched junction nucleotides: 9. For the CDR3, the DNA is TGTGCCAGCAGCTTAGGCCCGGGACAGCGGAGGAACACTGAAGCTTTCTTT. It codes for CASSLGPGQRRNTEAFF.

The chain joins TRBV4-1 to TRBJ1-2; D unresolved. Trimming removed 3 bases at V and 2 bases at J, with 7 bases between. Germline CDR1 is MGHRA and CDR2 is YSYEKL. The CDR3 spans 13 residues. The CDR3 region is CASSQPGNYGYTF. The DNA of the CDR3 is TGCGCCAGCAGCCAGCCGGGAAACTATGGCTACACCTTC.

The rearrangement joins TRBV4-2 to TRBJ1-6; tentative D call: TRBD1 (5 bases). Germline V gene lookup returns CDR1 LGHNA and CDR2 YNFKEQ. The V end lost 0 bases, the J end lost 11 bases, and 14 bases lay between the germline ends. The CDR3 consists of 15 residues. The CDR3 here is CASSQDERGRAPLHF. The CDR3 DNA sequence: TGTGCCAGCAGCCAAGATGAGCGGGGACGGGCACCCCTCCACTTT.

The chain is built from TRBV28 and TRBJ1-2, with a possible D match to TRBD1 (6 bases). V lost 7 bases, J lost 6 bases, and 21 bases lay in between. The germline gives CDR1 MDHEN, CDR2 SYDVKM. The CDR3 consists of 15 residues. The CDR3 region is CASTISLGGRDGYTF. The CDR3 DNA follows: TGTGCCAGCACTATCTCCCTCGGGGGGCGGGATGGCTACACCTTC.

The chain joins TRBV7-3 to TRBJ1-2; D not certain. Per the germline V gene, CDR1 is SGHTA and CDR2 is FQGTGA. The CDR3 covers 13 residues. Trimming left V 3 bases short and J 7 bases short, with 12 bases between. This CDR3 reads CASSFLGGSGYTF. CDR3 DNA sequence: TGTGCCAGCAGCTTCCTTGGAGGGTCTGGCTACACCTTC.

CDR3 DNA sequence: TGTGCCACCGTTGGGGCCGCTGAGCAGTTCTTC. Translated, it gives CATVGAAEQFF. V and J are TRBV3-1 (or the pseudogene TRBV3-2) and TRBJ2-1; maybe TRBD1 (5 bases). Trimming took 10 bases from V and 9 from J, leaving 13 bases between them. The CDR3 covers 11 residues. Germline CDR1 is LGHDT and CDR2 is YNNKEL (reference sequence).

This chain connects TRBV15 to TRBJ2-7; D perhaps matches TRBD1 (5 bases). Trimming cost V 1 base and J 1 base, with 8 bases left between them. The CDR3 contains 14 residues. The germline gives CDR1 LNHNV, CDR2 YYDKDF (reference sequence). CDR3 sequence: CATSRGGRSYEQYF. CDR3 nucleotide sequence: TGTGCCACCAGCAGAGGGGGCAGATCCTACGAGCAGTACTTC.

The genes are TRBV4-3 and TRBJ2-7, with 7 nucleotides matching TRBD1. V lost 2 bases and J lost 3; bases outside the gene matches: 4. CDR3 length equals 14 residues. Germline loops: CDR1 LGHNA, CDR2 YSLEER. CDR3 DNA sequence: TGCGCCAGCAGCCAAAGGACAGGAGGCTACGAGCAGTACTTC. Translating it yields CASSQRTGGYEQYF.

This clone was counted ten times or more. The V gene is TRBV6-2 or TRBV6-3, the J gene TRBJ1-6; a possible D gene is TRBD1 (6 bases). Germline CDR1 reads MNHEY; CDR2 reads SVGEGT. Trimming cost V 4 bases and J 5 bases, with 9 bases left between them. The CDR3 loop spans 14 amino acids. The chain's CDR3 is CASSFQGNNSPLHF. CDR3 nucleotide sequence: TGTGCCAGCAGTTTTCAGGGGAATAATTCACCCCTCCACTTT.

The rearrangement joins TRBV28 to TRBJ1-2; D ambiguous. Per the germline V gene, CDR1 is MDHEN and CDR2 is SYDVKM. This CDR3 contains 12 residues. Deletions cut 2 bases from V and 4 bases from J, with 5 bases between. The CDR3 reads CASSLSGYGYTF. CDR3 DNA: TGTGCCAGCAGTTTAAGCGGCTATGGCTACACCTTC.

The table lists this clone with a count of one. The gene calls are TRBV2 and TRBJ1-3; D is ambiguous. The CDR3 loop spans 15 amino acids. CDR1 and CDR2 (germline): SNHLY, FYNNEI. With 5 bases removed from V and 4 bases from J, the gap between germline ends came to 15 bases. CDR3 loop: CASSTSGSAGNTIYF. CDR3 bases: TGTGCCAGCAGTACCTCCGGGTCCGCGGGAAACACCATATATTTT.

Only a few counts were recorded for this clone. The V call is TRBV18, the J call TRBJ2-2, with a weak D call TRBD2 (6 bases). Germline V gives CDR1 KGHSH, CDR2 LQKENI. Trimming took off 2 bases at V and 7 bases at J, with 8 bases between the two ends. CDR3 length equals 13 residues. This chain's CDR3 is CASSPGGLGELFF. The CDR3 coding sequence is TGTGCCAGCTCACCAGGAGGGCTCGGGGAGCTGTTTTTT. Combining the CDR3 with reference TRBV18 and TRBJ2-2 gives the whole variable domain NAGVMQNPRHLVRRRGQEARLRCSPMKGHSHVYWYRQLPEEGLKFMVYLQKENIIDESGMPKERFSAEFPKEGPSILRIQQVVRGDSAAYFCASSPGGLGELFFGEGSRLTVL.

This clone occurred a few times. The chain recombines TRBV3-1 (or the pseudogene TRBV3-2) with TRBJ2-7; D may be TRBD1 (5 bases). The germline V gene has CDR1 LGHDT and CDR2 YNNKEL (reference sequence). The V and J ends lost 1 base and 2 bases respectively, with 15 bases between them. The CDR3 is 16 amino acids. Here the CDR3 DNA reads TGTGCCAGCAGCCAAGTGACAGCCACTGCAACCTACGAGCAGTACTTC. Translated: CASSQVTATATYEQYF.

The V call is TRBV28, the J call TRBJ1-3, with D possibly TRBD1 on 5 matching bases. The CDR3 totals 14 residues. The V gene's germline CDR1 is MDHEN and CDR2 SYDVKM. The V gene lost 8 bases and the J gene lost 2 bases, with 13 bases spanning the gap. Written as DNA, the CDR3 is TGTGCCAGCCATGGGGCGCGGCCTGGAAACACCATATATTTT. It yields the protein CASHGARPGNTIYF.

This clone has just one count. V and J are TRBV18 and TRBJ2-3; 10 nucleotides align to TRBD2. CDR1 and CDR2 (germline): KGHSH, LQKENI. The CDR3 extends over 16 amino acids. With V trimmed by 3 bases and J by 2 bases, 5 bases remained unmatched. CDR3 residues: CASSPWTSGYTDTQYF. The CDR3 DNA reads TGTGCCAGCTCACCTTGGACTAGCGGCTACACAGATACGCAGTATTTT.

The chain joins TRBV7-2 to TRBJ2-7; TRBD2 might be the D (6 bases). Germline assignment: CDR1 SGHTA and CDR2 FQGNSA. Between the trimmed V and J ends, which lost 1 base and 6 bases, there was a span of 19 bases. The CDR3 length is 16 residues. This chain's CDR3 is CASSLGRGHGAPEQYF. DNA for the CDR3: TGTGCCAGCAGCTTAGGGCGGGGTCACGGGGCTCCCGAGCAGTACTTC.

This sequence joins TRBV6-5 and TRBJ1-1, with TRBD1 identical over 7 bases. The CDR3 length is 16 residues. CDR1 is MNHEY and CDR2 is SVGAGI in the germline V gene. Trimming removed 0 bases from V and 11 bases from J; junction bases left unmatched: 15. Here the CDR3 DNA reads TGTGCCAGCAGTTACTCGAATAGGGACAGTCTAAAGAGGGCTTTCTTT. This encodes CASSYSNRDSLKRAFF.

This chain's CDR3 is CASSGVTGGNQPQHF. In DNA form, the CDR3 reads TGTGCCAGCAGCGGAGTTACAGGGGGCAATCAGCCCCAGCATTTT. This chain links TRBV7-2 with TRBJ1-5; 7 bases line up with TRBD1. Germline trimming cut 5 bases from V and 2 bases from J; bases unmatched to any gene: 6. Per germline, CDR1 SGHTA and CDR2 FQGNSA. The CDR3 is 15 amino acids.